The rows below give T cell receptor beta chains drawn from one sample of a study of neurological immune-mediated disorders. TCRdb called the 5' RACE reads again in MiXCR, with one record for every CDR3 protein. The sample has more than 45,000 distinct CDR3 sequences, about 3.5% seen once. Sequenced material: PBMCs. The receptors here all came from a middle-aged man with multiple sclerosis. CDR3s include the opening cysteine and the closing phenylalanine or tryptophan. Fields, in order: D gene, clone size, V gene, CDR3 length, J gene, CDR3 DNA, CDR3 protein. The D gene is left open where the match is weak. Some rows mark clone size as missing; the rest say once, few, many or name a class of expanded clone.

d_call: NA
clone_size: many
v_call: TRBV25-1
cdr3_length: 11
j_call: TRBJ2-1
cdr3_nt: TGTGCCAGCAGCGCTCTCAATGAGCAGTTCTTC
cdr3_aa: CASSALNEQFF

d_call: NA
clone_size: many
v_call: TRBV4-2
cdr3_length: 18
j_call: TRBJ2-3
cdr3_nt: TGTGCCAGCAGCCAAGAATGGGCGGGGGCCGGGGGAGAAGATACGCAGTATTTT
cdr3_aa: CASSQEWAGAGGEDTQYF

d_call: NA
clone_size: many
v_call: TRBV3-1
cdr3_length: 14
j_call: TRBJ1-2
cdr3_nt: TGTGCCAGCAGCCAAGATCCCGGAATAGGGGGCTACACCTTC
cdr3_aa: CASSQDPGIGGYTF

d_call: NA
clone_size: many
v_call: TRBV29-1
cdr3_length: 14
j_call: TRBJ1-1
cdr3_nt: TGCAGCGTTGGGGGACTGAGGTTGAACACTGAAGCTTTCTTT
cdr3_aa: CSVGGLRLNTEAFF

d_call: TRBD2
clone_size: many
v_call: TRBV6-5
cdr3_length: 15
j_call: TRBJ2-5
cdr3_nt: TGTGCCAGCAGTTTCCCCGGGACGCGGGGGGAGACCCAGTACTTC
cdr3_aa: CASSFPGTRGETQYF

d_call: NA
clone_size: many
v_call: TRBV9
cdr3_length: 14
j_call: TRBJ1-2
cdr3_nt: TGTGCCAGCAGCGTAGGCGGGGAACGGAATGGCTACACCTTC
cdr3_aa: CASSVGGERNGYTF

d_call: NA
clone_size: many
v_call: TRBV5-5
cdr3_length: 13
j_call: TRBJ2-5
cdr3_nt: TGTGCCAGCAGCCAGGGGCATGAGGAGACCCAGTACTTC
cdr3_aa: CASSQGHEETQYF

d_call: TRBD2
clone_size: many
v_call: TRBV20-1
cdr3_length: 15
j_call: TRBJ2-3
cdr3_nt: TGCAGTGCTAGTTCGGTAGCGGGGGGGCTCAATACGCAGTATTTT
cdr3_aa: CSASSVAGGLNTQYF

d_call: TRBD1
clone_size: many
v_call: TRBV6-6
cdr3_length: 13
j_call: TRBJ2-1
cdr3_nt: TGTGCCAGCCGACAGGGGGCCTACAATGAGCAGTTCTTC
cdr3_aa: CASRQGAYNEQFF

d_call: TRBD2
clone_size: many
v_call: TRBV4-2
cdr3_length: 16
j_call: TRBJ2-7
cdr3_nt: TGTGCCAGCAGCCAAGAGAGTAGCGGGGTGGCCTACGAGCAGTACTTC
cdr3_aa: CASSQESSGVAYEQYF

d_call: TRBD1
clone_size: many
v_call: TRBV20-1
cdr3_length: 16
j_call: TRBJ2-7
cdr3_nt: TGCAGTGCTAGGGACAGGGGGCATCCTTTCTCCTACGAGCAGTACTTC
cdr3_aa: CSARDRGHPFSYEQYF

d_call: TRBD2
clone_size: many
v_call: TRBV5-1
cdr3_length: 18
j_call: TRBJ2-3
cdr3_nt: TGCGCCAGCAGCTTTGGGGGACTAGCGTCCTACCTCACAGATACGCAGTATTTT
cdr3_aa: CASSFGGLASYLTDTQYF

d_call: TRBD1
clone_size: many
v_call: TRBV27
cdr3_length: 14
j_call: TRBJ2-3
cdr3_nt: TGTGCCAGCAGTTTACAGGGGGCGGCAGATACGCAGTATTTT
cdr3_aa: CASSLQGAADTQYF

d_call: TRBD1
clone_size: many
v_call: TRBV6-6
cdr3_length: 14
j_call: TRBJ1-4
cdr3_nt: TGTGCCAGCAGTCCCGGACAGGCGAATGAAAAACTGTTTTTT
cdr3_aa: CASSPGQANEKLFF

d_call: NA
clone_size: many
v_call: TRBV10-3
cdr3_length: 12
j_call: TRBJ2-7
cdr3_nt: TGTGCCACCCGACAGGATTCCTACGAGCAGTACTTC
cdr3_aa: CATRQDSYEQYF

d_call: TRBD1
clone_size: many
v_call: TRBV12-3/TRBV12-4
cdr3_length: 17
j_call: TRBJ2-7
cdr3_nt: TGTGCCAGCAGCCTAAACCCACAGGGGGCCGATTCCTACGAGCAGTACTTC
cdr3_aa: CASSLNPQGADSYEQYF

d_call: TRBD1
clone_size: many
v_call: TRBV9
cdr3_length: 15
j_call: TRBJ2-5
cdr3_nt: TGTGCCAGCAGCGTAGGACAGGGTAGTGGAGAGACCCAGTACTTC
cdr3_aa: CASSVGQGSGETQYF

d_call: NA
clone_size: many
v_call: TRBV28
cdr3_length: 17
j_call: TRBJ1-4
cdr3_nt: TGTGCCAGCAGTCTCCCAACTGAGTATGCAACTAATGAAAAACTGTTTTTT
cdr3_aa: CASSLPTEYATNEKLFF

d_call: TRBD1
clone_size: NA
v_call: TRBV19
cdr3_length: 14
j_call: TRBJ2-5
cdr3_nt: TGTGCCAGTAGTAGCGACAGGGTGGGAGAGACCCAGTACTTC
cdr3_aa: CASSSDRVGETQYF

d_call: NA
clone_size: few
v_call: TRBV10-1
cdr3_length: 14
j_call: TRBJ1-1
cdr3_nt: TGCGCCAGCAAACAGGATTTCGGCGGGACTGAAGCTTTCTTT
cdr3_aa: CASKQDFGGTEAFF

d_call: NA
clone_size: many
v_call: TRBV2
cdr3_length: 14
j_call: TRBJ2-4
cdr3_nt: TGTGCCAGCAGTGGTGGGGTAGGGGGAGACATTCAGTACTTC
cdr3_aa: CASSGGVGGDIQYF

d_call: NA
clone_size: once
v_call: TRBV28
cdr3_length: 15
j_call: TRBJ1-5
cdr3_nt: TGTGCCAGCAGTCCGAGCGGGTTTGGGAATCAGCCCCAGAATTTT
cdr3_aa: CASSPSGFGNQPQNF

d_call: NA
clone_size: NA
v_call: TRBV5-1
cdr3_length: 12
j_call: TRBJ1-6
cdr3_nt: TGCGCCACCCGGGACGGAGATTCACCCCTCAACTTT
cdr3_aa: CATRDGDSPLNF

d_call: TRBD1
clone_size: many
v_call: TRBV5-1
cdr3_length: 15
j_call: TRBJ1-6
cdr3_nt: TGCGCCAGCAGCTTGGGGGACAGGGATAATTCACCCCTCCACTTT
cdr3_aa: CASSLGDRDNSPLHF

d_call: NA
clone_size: NA
v_call: TRBV7-2
cdr3_length: 15
j_call: TRBJ2-1
cdr3_nt: TGTGCCAGCAGCTTAGAACTAGTCTCCTACAATGAGCAGTTCTTC
cdr3_aa: CASSLELVSYNEQFF

d_call: NA
clone_size: many
v_call: TRBV12-3/TRBV12-4
cdr3_length: 13
j_call: TRBJ1-1
cdr3_nt: TGTGCCAGCAGTTTAGAGGGTAGCACTGAAGCTTTCTTT
cdr3_aa: CASSLEGSTEAFF

d_call: NA
clone_size: many
v_call: TRBV28
cdr3_length: 11
j_call: TRBJ2-1
cdr3_nt: TGTGCCAGCAACAGGGTCAATGAGCAGTTCTTC
cdr3_aa: CASNRVNEQFF

d_call: NA
clone_size: many
v_call: TRBV29-1
cdr3_length: 14
j_call: TRBJ1-6
cdr3_nt: TGCAGCGTTTTGAGTGGGTCCTATAATTCACCCCTCCACTTT
cdr3_aa: CSVLSGSYNSPLHF

d_call: TRBD1
clone_size: NA
v_call: TRBV2
cdr3_length: 16
j_call: TRBJ2-6
cdr3_nt: TGTGCCAGCAGGGGACAGGGTTCAGCTGGGGCCAACGTCCTGACTTTC
cdr3_aa: CASRGQGSAGANVLTF